The sequence of this T cell receptor (beta chain) was determined in a study of T cell changes during pregnancy in multiple sclerosis. The assay was immunoSEQ multiplex PCR, and TCRdb's table has in-frame clones only and misses some. This table has around 55,000 clones, over 80% appearing once. Sequenced material: CD4+ T cells from peripheral blood mononuclear cells, taken in the first trimester of pregnancy. The receptor was isolated from a female donor with multiple sclerosis, enrolled in a pregnancy study.

CDR3: CASSDIRAHSNQPQHF. The CDR3 DNA is TGTGCCAGCAGTGACATCCGAGCTCATAGCAATCAGCCCCAGCATTTT. This chain uses TRBV6-4 with TRBJ1-5; no reliable D call. V was clipped by 2 bases and J by 0 bases, with 11 bases between them. CDR1 is MRHNA, CDR2 SNTAGT, per germline. The CDR3 loop spans 16 amino acids.